Each of the 3 T cell receptor beta chains below was sequenced from the same sample in a study of T cell responses to AZD1222 COVID-19 vaccine (dated by TCRdb to about 2021). In light of the paper, this sample's time point label describes: baseline before first vaccination. Receptors were amplified or captured by the immunoSEQ multiplex PCR assay. This is the immuneACCESS table as TCRdb keeps it, with only in-frame sequences that have V and J called. A part of the clones is gone; compared with another copy, unresolved V genes explain less than half, and the rest is unexplained. Counted in this sample were 90,000 to 100,000 clones; 85% to 90% of them appeared once. The top ten clonotypes cover about 2.9% of the sample. The sample here was peripheral blood, taken on day 0 of AZD1222 vaccination. These receptors were obtained from an adult in good health.

This chain links TRBV28 with TRBJ2-7, with D perhaps matching TRBD2 (5 bases). V gave up 4 bases and J gave up 1 base, with 8 bases separating them. The CDR3 length is 13 residues. Germline V CDR1 and CDR2: MDHEN, SYDVKM. The CDR3 spells CASSYLASYEQYF. CDR3 nucleotides: TGTGCCAGCAGTTATCTAGCTTCCTACGAGCAGTACTTC.

This clone showed up just a few times. This chain links TRBV7-3 with TRBJ2-3; a weak D match, TRBD2 (6 bases). The length of the CDR3 is 18 residues. The ends were cut back, 2 bases at V and 0 bases at J, with 18 bases in the middle. CDR1 is SGHTA and CDR2 is FQGTGA in the germline V gene. CDR3 loop: CASSLRPGDGVSTDTQYF. CDR3 coding DNA: TGTGCCAGCAGCTTACGCCCGGGGGACGGGGTCAGCACAGATACGCAGTATTTT.

V and J are TRBV5-8 and TRBJ1-5, with D maybe TRBD1 (5 bases). Trimming took off 2 bases at V and 9 bases at J, with 15 bases between the two ends. The CDR3 runs 14 residues. Germline V CDR1 and CDR2: SGHTS, YDEGEE. The CDR3 nucleotides are TGTGCCAGCAGCTTCGGGGGAAATGTGATGCCCCAGCATTTT. It is translated as CASSFGGNVMPQHF.